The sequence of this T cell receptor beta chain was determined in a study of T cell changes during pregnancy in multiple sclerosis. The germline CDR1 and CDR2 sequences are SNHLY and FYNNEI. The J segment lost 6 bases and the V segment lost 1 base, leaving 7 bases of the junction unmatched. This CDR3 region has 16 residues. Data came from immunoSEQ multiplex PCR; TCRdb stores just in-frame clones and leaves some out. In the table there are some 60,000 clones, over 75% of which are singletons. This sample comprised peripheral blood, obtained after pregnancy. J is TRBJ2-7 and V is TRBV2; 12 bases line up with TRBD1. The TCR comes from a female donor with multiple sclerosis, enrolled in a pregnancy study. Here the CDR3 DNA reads TGTGCCAGCAGTGAAGGGTGGGGACAGGGGGCAGGCGAGCAGTACTTC. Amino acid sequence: CASSEGWGQGAGEQYF.